This T cell receptor beta chain is drawn from a study of T-cell reconstitution after alpha-beta-depleted transplantation in children. This clonotype was detected ten times or more. There are 14 residues in the CDR3. The V gene's germline CDR1 is SGDLS and CDR2 YYNGEE. Between the trimmed V and J ends, which lost 0 bases and 4 bases, there was a span of 8 bases. The authors prepared the TCRbeta library with unique molecular identifiers. In TCRdb, the PCR reads were re-called with MiXCR into one record per CDR3 protein. The repertoire has 240,000 or so distinct CDR3 sequences, about 11% of them found once; the top ten carry over 2.5%.

The chain uses TRBV9 and TRBJ1-5; D remains unclear. The specimen comprised PBMCs from the stem cell graft donor, sampled from the stem cell graft. This TCR came from a human donor who donated a stem cell graft to a child with acute lymphoblastic leukemia. The CDR3 loop reads CASSVAGGNQPQHF. CDR3 in DNA: TGTGCCAGCAGCGTAGCCGGAGGGAATCAGCCCCAGCATTTT.